These 24 T cell receptor beta chains came from one sample sequenced in a study of control samples from healthy donors and cancer patients. TCRdb keeps only in-frame clones here, not all; method: immunoSEQ multiplex PCR. The table shows 90,000 to 100,000 clones, with about 80% occurring only once. Sequencing was performed on blood. The source of these receptors is a woman in her 30s in good health.

The CDR3 spells CASSLDRGGFCQPQHF. The DNA for the CDR3 is TGTGCCAGCAGCCTCGACAGGGGCGGTTTTTGTCAGCCCCAGCATTTT. The chain carries TRBV21-1 and TRBJ1-5; the D call of TRBD1 is as the table states it, not checked on the DNA. TRBV21-1 is given as a pseudogene. The CDR3 extends over 16 amino acids.

The chain recombines TRBV11-3 with TRBJ2-3; 13 bases map to TRBD2. V shed 5 bases and J 2 bases; nucleotides not matched to a gene: 7. This CDR3 comprises 17 residues. Germline V lookup: CDR1 SGHNT, CDR2 YENEEA. CDR3 DNA: TGTGCCAGCAGCCAAGGACTAGCGGGGGCCTCCACAGATACGCAGTATTTT. Protein sequence: CASSQGLAGASTDTQYF. The full variable domain, completed using reference TRBV11-3 and TRBJ2-3, is EAGVVQSPRYKIIEKKQPVAFWCNPISGHNTLYWYLQNLGQGPELLIRYENEEAVDDSQLPKDRFSAERLKGVDSTLKIQPAELGDSAVYLCASSQGLAGASTDTQYFGPGTRLTVL.

This clone was observed once. The chain carries TRBV19 and TRBJ2-2; D is undetermined. CDR1 is LNHDA and CDR2 is SQIVND in the germline V gene (reference sequence). The CDR3 consists of 14 residues. The germline V and J ends were trimmed by 7 bases and 1 base, with 10 bases remaining between them. CDR3 DNA: TGTGCCAGTAAAGCCCCAGAGAACACCGGGGAGCTGTTTTTT. Translating gives CASKAPENTGELFF.

As DNA, the CDR3 is TGTGCCAGCAGCGTAAGGGGGATCACCTACAATGAGCAGTTCTTC. Translating gives CASSVRGITYNEQFF. The rearrangement links TRBV9 to TRBJ2-1; possibly TRBD1 for D (6 bases). In germline, CDR1 is SGDLS, CDR2 YYNGEE. There are 15 residues in the CDR3. The ends were cut back, 1 base at V and 2 bases at J, with 10 bases in the middle.

There are a few counts of this clone. The rearrangement links TRBV27 to TRBJ2-2, with no clear D. Germline CDR1 reads MNHEY; CDR2 reads SMNVEV (reference sequence). Between the trimmed V and J ends, which lost 3 bases and 8 bases, there was a span of 7 bases. This CDR3 region has 12 residues. The CDR3 loop is CASSFQEGELFF. The CDR3 nucleotides are TGTGCCAGCAGTTTCCAGGAAGGGGAGCTGTTTTTT.

This rearrangement joins TRBV7-8 to TRBJ1-2; the match to TRBD1 covers 8 bases. CDR3 size: 14 residues. Germline loops: CDR1 SGHVS, CDR2 FQNEAQ. J gave up 8 bases and V 2 bases, and 7 bases lay outside the gene matches. CDR3 sequence: CASSLQQGVSGYTF. CDR3 coding DNA: TGTGCCAGCAGCTTACAACAGGGGGTATCAGGCTACACCTTC.

This clone has a handful of counts. V usage is TRBV9 and J usage is TRBJ1-6; weak D call: TRBD1 (5 bases). The length of the CDR3 is 16 residues. Germline loops: CDR1 SGDLS, CDR2 YYNGEE. Trimming took 0 bases from V and 2 from J, leaving 9 bases between them. CDR3 nucleotide sequence: TGTGCCAGCAGCGTAGCTGACAGCACCTATAATTCACCCCTCCACTTT. It is translated as CASSVADSTYNSPLHF. Complete variable domain (other parts from reference TRBV9 and TRBJ1-6): DSGVTQTPKHLITATGQRVTLRCSPRSGDLSVYWYQQSLDQGLQFLIQYYNGEERAKGNILERFSAQQFPDLHSELNLSSLELGDSALYFCASSVADSTYNSPLHFGNGTRLTVT.

The chain combines TRBV6-5 with TRBJ1-1; a weak D match, TRBD1 (5 bases). CDR3 length equals 12 residues. V was clipped by 4 bases and J by 5 bases, with 8 bases between them. The germline V gene has CDR1 MNHEY and CDR2 SVGAGI. Here the CDR3 DNA reads TGTGCCAGCAGTTCTCGACAGACTGAAGCTTTCTTT. Residues: CASSSRQTEAFF.

The V gene is TRBV29-1, the J gene TRBJ1-2; 9 nucleotides align to TRBD1. CDR3 length equals 13 residues. V was clipped by 4 bases and J by 4 bases; unmatched bases: 4. Per germline, CDR1 SQVTM and CDR2 ANQGSEA. The CDR3 sequence is CSVGPGQGYGYTF. The CDR3 nucleotides are TGCAGCGTTGGTCCGGGACAGGGCTATGGCTACACCTTC.

The rearrangement joins TRBV7-2 to TRBJ1-3, with D perhaps matching TRBD1 (6 bases). V lost 5 bases to trimming and J lost 4 bases, with 15 bases between them. CDR1 and CDR2 (germline): SGHTA, FQGNSA. The CDR3 totals 15 residues. The CDR3 region is CASSAAGAPGNTIYF. The CDR3 coding sequence is TGTGCCAGCAGCGCAGCAGGGGCGCCCGGAAACACCATATATTTT.

The chain uses TRBV6-2 or TRBV6-3 and TRBJ1-1, with D tentatively TRBD1 (5 bases). CDR1 MNHEY and CDR2 SVGEGT come from the germline V gene. V lost 6 bases to trimming and J lost 0 bases, with 11 bases between them. This CDR3 has 14 amino acids. The CDR3 DNA reads as TGTGCCAGCAGCCAGACAGAGGTGAACACTGAAGCTTTCTTT. Translating gives CASSQTEVNTEAFF.

This chain uses TRBV10-3 with TRBJ2-6; D perhaps matches TRBD1 (6 bases). The length of the CDR3 is 16 residues. Germline V gene lookup returns CDR1 ENHRY and CDR2 SYGVKD. V was cut by 7 bases and J by 0 bases, with 13 bases left in between. This CDR3 reads CAITGQLLSGANVLTF. The CDR3 DNA follows: TGTGCCATCACCGGACAGCTTCTCTCTGGGGCCAACGTCCTGACTTTC.

The gene calls are TRBV19 and TRBJ2-1; D is ambiguous. The CDR3 has 13 amino acids. CDR1 is LNHDA and CDR2 is SQIVND in the germline V gene (reference sequence). The germline V and J ends were trimmed by 0 bases and 10 bases, with 10 bases remaining between them. CDR3 amino acids: CASSIDRGEEQFF. The DNA of the CDR3 is TGTGCCAGTAGTATAGATAGAGGTGAGGAGCAGTTCTTC.

This chain uses TRBV30 with TRBJ2-1; D may be TRBD1 or TRBD2 (5 bases each). Germline CDR1 reads GTSNPN; CDR2 reads SVGIG (reference sequence). The CDR3 consists of 14 residues. V was trimmed by 5 bases and J by 3 bases, leaving 14 bases between them. DNA for the CDR3: TGTGCCTGGGGGGGATCGGACCGCTACAATGAGCAGTTCTTC. Protein sequence: CAWGGSDRYNEQFF.

The chain recombines TRBV18 with TRBJ1-5, with 7 bases aligning to TRBD1. V gave up 4 bases and J gave up 1 base; unmatched junction bases: 4. CDR1 KGHSH and CDR2 LQKENI come from the germline V gene. The CDR3 is 15 amino acids. DNA for the CDR3: TGTGCCAGCTCACTCACAGGGGAGAGCAATCAGCCCCAGCATTTT. This codes for CASSLTGESNQPQHF.

The CDR3 nucleotides are TGTGCCAGCAGCCAACCACTAGCGGGGGGCTCTGGGGCCAACGTCCTGACTTTC. Its translation: CASSQPLAGGSGANVLTF. This sequence joins TRBV5-6 and TRBJ2-6; the match to TRBD2 covers 12 bases. The germline V gene has CDR1 SGHDT and CDR2 YYEEEE. With 4 bases clipped from V and 0 bases from J, the junction kept 5 bases outside the gene matches. This CDR3 has 18 residues.

The chain employs TRBV9 and TRBJ2-2, with a tentative D call TRBD2 (5 bases). Germline CDR1 and CDR2: SGDLS and YYNGEE. CDR3 length: 15 amino acids. Trimming removed 3 bases at V and 1 base at J, with 10 bases between. The CDR3 DNA reads TGTGCCAGCAGCGCCCCCGGGGTGAACACCGGGGAGCTGTTTTTT. Translation: CASSAPGVNTGELFF.

The rearrangement links TRBV7-9 to TRBJ2-7, with D unclear. This CDR3 comprises 13 residues. Germline loops: CDR1 SEHNR, CDR2 FQNEAQ (reference sequence). V lost 3 bases to trimming and J lost 1 base, with 7 bases between them. The CDR3 spells CASSFLGSYEQYF. The CDR3 region has the DNA TGTGCCAGCAGCTTCTTAGGATCCTACGAGCAGTACTTC.

In its sample, this clone was seen once. The rearrangement joins TRBV14 to TRBJ1-3; D is ambiguous. Deletions cut 1 base from V and 2 bases from J, with 9 bases between. CDR3 length: 15 residues. Germline-derived CDR1 and CDR2 are SGHDN and FVKESK. CDR3 in DNA: TGTGCCAGCAGCCAAGGATCAGGTCCTGGAAACACCATATATTTT. This sequence encodes CASSQGSGPGNTIYF.

This clone has a handful of counts. This sequence joins TRBV2 and TRBJ2-7; possible D gene TRBD1, 6 bases. Looked up from germline, CDR1 is SNHLY and CDR2 is FYNNEI. The CDR3 has 12 residues. Between the trimmed V and J ends, which lost 11 bases and 3 bases, there was a span of 14 bases. In DNA form, the CDR3 reads TGTGCCGGAAGCTTACAGGGCTACGAGCAGTACTTC. This codes for CAGSLQGYEQYF.

The V call is TRBV6-5, the J call TRBJ2-1; perhaps TRBD2 as D (7 bases). There are 15 residues in the CDR3. Germline loops: CDR1 MNHEY, CDR2 SVGAGI. Trimming took 2 bases from V and 5 from J, leaving 13 bases between them. CDR3 DNA: TGTGCCAGCAGTTACAGGGGGGGGGCGAACAATGAGCAGTTCTTC. This translates into CASSYRGGANNEQFF.

The sample holds one count of this clone. This chain connects TRBV5-4 to TRBJ2-3; D assignment may be TRBD1 or TRBD2 (5 bases each). The V gene's germline CDR1 is SGHNT and CDR2 YYREEE (reference sequence). Trimming took 4 bases from V and 2 from J, leaving 17 bases between them. This CDR3 comprises 16 residues. This chain's CDR3 is CASSHNLRGDTDTQYF. Here the CDR3 DNA reads TGTGCCAGCAGCCACAATTTACGGGGCGACACAGATACGCAGTATTTT.

V is TRBV9 and J is TRBJ1-2, with 7 nucleotides matching TRBD1. CDR1 SGDLS and CDR2 YYNGEE come from the germline V gene. CDR3 length: 14 residues. Unmatched junction bases numbered 10, after V lost 3 bases and J lost 8 bases. As DNA, the CDR3 is TGTGCCAGCAGCGGCCAGGGGGTTCTTATCGGCTACACCTTC. The encoded protein is CASSGQGVLIGYTF.

This rearrangement joins TRBV7-8 to TRBJ2-7, with a weak D call TRBD1 (5 bases). Germline CDR1 reads SGHVS; CDR2 reads FQNEAQ. V was clipped by 1 base and J by 4 bases, with 14 bases between them. The CDR3 consists of 15 residues. CDR3: CASSLVAGLPYEQYF. CDR3 DNA: TGTGCCAGCAGCTTAGTGGCAGGGTTACCATACGAGCAGTACTTC.